Below, 19 T cell receptor beta chains from the same sample are listed, as sequenced in a study of Ad26.COV2.S vaccination and SARS-CoV-2 variants. Clones were read by immunoSEQ multiplex PCR, and TCRdb kept only the in-frame ones, dropping some. This sample has under 550,000 clones, with 75% to 95% found just once. Specified treatment: about 20 received Ad26.COV2.S at low or high dose, single or two shots; about 5 received placebo; per-sample allocation not given. Samples came from day 63 after the first vaccine or placebo injection. Specimen: peripheral blood, collected in a trial of Ad26.COV2.S vaccine versus placebo. Every receptor here comes from a person aged 18 to 65 who received the Ad26.COV2.S COVID-19 vaccine or a placebo.

The chain carries TRBV4-3 and TRBJ1-2; no definite D call. Deletions cut 0 bases from V and 0 bases from J, with 8 bases between. Germline CDR1 and CDR2: LGHNA and YSLEER. This CDR3 region has 15 residues. CDR3 sequence (DNA): TGCGCCAGCAGCCAAGAAGCTCGAACTAACTATGGCTACACCTTC. Protein: CASSQEARTNYGYTF.

This clone has only one observation. The chain carries TRBV7-2 and TRBJ2-5; 10 bases align to TRBD1. Germline V lookup: CDR1 SGHTA, CDR2 FQGNSA. The CDR3 totals 15 residues. V was clipped by 5 bases and J by 3 bases; unmatched bases: 6. CDR3 DNA: TGTGCCAGCAGCCAATGGGGACAGGGGAAAGAGACCCAGTACTTC. The encoded protein is CASSQWGQGKETQYF.

This clone was detected only once. The J gene is TRBJ2-5, the V gene TRBV27; D is undetermined. The V gene's germline CDR1 is MNHEY and CDR2 SMNVEV (reference sequence). The CDR3 length is 12 residues. Trimming cost V 8 bases and J 2 bases, with 9 bases left between them. CDR3: CASRNQQETQYF. The CDR3 DNA sequence: TGTGCCAGCCGCAACCAACAAGAGACCCAGTACTTC.

The CDR3 is CASSHYGLAGVADTQYF. The CDR3 DNA follows: TGTGCCAGCAGCCATTACGGCCTAGCGGGAGTCGCAGATACGCAGTATTTT. The V gene is TRBV3-1 (or the pseudogene TRBV3-2), the J gene TRBJ2-3; 10 bases line up with TRBD2. The CDR3 has 17 amino acids. V lost 3 bases, J lost 4 bases, and 10 bases stayed unmatched. CDR1 and CDR2 from the germline V gene are LGHDT and YNNKEL (reference sequence).

Only one count was recorded for this clone. This chain uses TRBV2 with TRBJ2-1; 15 bases fit TRBD2. V shed 9 bases, J shed 7 bases, and the junction held 10 bases outside the gene matches. This CDR3 is built from 16 residues. CDR1 SNHLY and CDR2 FYNNEI come from the germline V gene. CDR3 DNA sequence: TGTGCCAGTGGTGGACTAGCGGGAGGGATTTCAAATGAGCAGTTCTTC. Translated: CASGGLAGGISNEQFF.

The table lists this clone with a count of one. This chain uses TRBV27 with TRBJ2-1, with 7 bases identical to TRBD2. Trimming removed 4 bases from V and 4 bases from J; junction bases left unmatched: 7. Germline lookup yields CDR1 MNHEY and CDR2 SMNVEV (reference sequence). This CDR3 contains 15 residues. The CDR3, as DNA: TGTGCCAGCAGTTACCCGGGGACTACATACAATGAGCAGTTCTTC. Its protein product is CASSYPGTTYNEQFF.

The rearrangement links TRBV10-3 to TRBJ1-2; TRBD1 agrees at 9 bases. The V and J ends lost 7 bases and 7 bases, in that order; junction bases with no gene match: 7. The CDR3 is 13 residues long. Germline-derived CDR1 and CDR2 are ENHRY and SYGVKD. CDR3: CAIKGQGSSGYTF. The CDR3 DNA reads as TGTGCCATCAAAGGACAGGGGAGTTCTGGCTACACCTTC.

This clone was counted ten times or more. The rearrangement links TRBV29-1 to TRBJ2-7, with D unresolved. The CDR3 is 14 amino acids. The V gene lost 4 bases and the J gene lost 4 bases, with 17 bases spanning the gap. Per germline, CDR1 SQVTM and CDR2 ANQGSEA. The CDR3 region is CSVVFLSNPYEQYF. DNA for the CDR3: TGCAGCGTTGTTTTCTTATCCAACCCTTACGAGCAGTACTTC.

The chain combines TRBV25-1 with TRBJ1-6, with a tentative D call TRBD1 (6 bases). V dropped 0 bases and J dropped 14 bases, with 14 bases sitting between them. The V gene's germline CDR1 is MGHDK and CDR2 SYGVNS. This CDR3 has 14 residues. This CDR3 reads CASSEYRTQGTLHF. The CDR3 DNA sequence: TGTGCCAGCAGTGAATATAGGACCCAGGGGACCCTCCACTTT.

DNA of the CDR3: TGTGCCAGCAGCCAAGATCAGGTGTCCTACGAGCAGTACTTC. Protein sequence: CASSQDQVSYEQYF. J is TRBJ2-7 and V is TRBV3-1 (or the pseudogene TRBV3-2); no clear D. The germline gives CDR1 LGHDT, CDR2 YNNKEL (reference sequence). The CDR3 has 14 amino acids. The germline V and J ends were trimmed by 0 bases and 1 base, with 7 bases remaining between them.

J is TRBJ2-2 and V is TRBV29-1, with 7 bases aligning to TRBD1. After removal of 5 bases from V and 3 bases from J, the junction contained 3 bases not matched to a gene. The CDR3 has 13 residues. CDR1 is SQVTM, CDR2 ANQGSEA, per germline. CDR3 region: CSVLTGDTGELFF. CDR3 bases: TGCAGCGTTCTAACAGGGGACACCGGGGAGCTGTTTTTT.

The chain joins TRBV5-5 to TRBJ2-7; D is undetermined. This CDR3 has 11 residues. Germline lookup yields CDR1 SGHKS and CDR2 YYEKEE (reference sequence). V gave up 0 bases and J gave up 7 bases, with 5 bases separating them. The CDR3 protein is CASSLGGEQYF. The CDR3 coding sequence is TGTGCCAGCAGCTTGGGGGGAGAGCAGTACTTC.

V is TRBV2 and J is TRBJ2-3; 11 positions agree with TRBD2. Looked up from germline, CDR1 is SNHLY and CDR2 is FYNNEI. V dropped 7 bases and J dropped 8; count of bases not matched to a gene: 8. This CDR3 is 14 amino acids long. This CDR3 is CASNQLAGEGTQYF. In nucleotides, the CDR3 is TGTGCCAGCAACCAACTAGCGGGAGAGGGTACGCAGTATTTT.

This clone has just one count. The chain combines TRBV6-2 or TRBV6-3 with TRBJ2-7; TRBD2 aligns across 11 bases. CDR3 length: 14 residues. V lost 2 bases and J lost 5; bases outside the gene matches: 2. Germline V gene lookup returns CDR1 MNHEY and CDR2 SVGEGT. The CDR3 here is CASSYTSGSNEQYF. DNA of the CDR3: TGTGCCAGCAGTTACACTAGCGGGAGTAACGAGCAGTACTTC.

The V and J genes are TRBV2 and TRBJ2-3; a weak D match, TRBD2 (7 bases). V was trimmed by 1 base and J by 3 bases, leaving 11 bases between them. Germline V gene data show CDR1 as SNHLY and CDR2 as FYNNEI. The CDR3 is 15 amino acids. The DNA of the CDR3 is TGTGCCAGCAGTGAAGGGGGGGGCGGGACAGATACGCAGTATTTT. Its translation: CASSEGGGGTDTQYF.

This clone was observed a few times. The rearrangement uses TRBV9 and TRBJ1-2; D uncertain. Per the germline V gene, CDR1 is SGDLS and CDR2 is YYNGEE. This CDR3 is built from 11 residues. V was trimmed by 3 bases and J by 8 bases, leaving 8 bases between them. The DNA of the CDR3 is TGTGCCAGCAGCGATTTGCGAGGCTACACCTTC. It is translated as CASSDLRGYTF.

This clone was seen just once. The V gene is TRBV5-1, the J gene TRBJ2-3; D not certain. The V end lost 0 bases, the J end lost 0 bases, and 8 bases lay between the germline ends. Per germline, CDR1 SGHRS and CDR2 YFSETQ. This CDR3 spans 15 amino acids. CDR3 coding DNA: TGCGCCAGCAGCTTGGTCAGGCCTAGCACAGATACGCAGTATTTT. It codes for CASSLVRPSTDTQYF.

DNA for the CDR3: TGTGCCAGCTCAGGAATTAGCACAGATACGCAGTATTTT. It codes for CASSGISTDTQYF. V and J are TRBV18 and TRBJ2-3; D unresolved. The germline CDR1 and CDR2 sequences are KGHSH and LQKENI. The CDR3 sequence is 13 residues long. Trimming shortened V by 5 bases and J by 0 bases, and 6 bases separated the two germline ends.

This sequence joins TRBV5-6 and TRBJ1-6; no firm D call. The CDR3 runs 15 residues. The germline V gene has CDR1 SGHDT and CDR2 YYEEEE. Trimming removed 4 bases from V and 8 bases from J, with 16 bases in between. The chain's CDR3 is CASSPGWYADSPLHF. CDR3 nucleotides: TGTGCCAGCAGCCCGGGGTGGTACGCCGATTCACCCCTCCACTTT.